The 17 T cell receptor beta chains below were found in one sample sequenced in a study of T cells in Graves' hyperthyroidism and ophthalmopathy. TCR beta CDR3 regions were amplified from RNA transcripts. Using the HTBI primer set, a first-round RT-PCR was run on the TCR CDR3. Via MiXCR, TCRdb re-called the multiplex PCR reads, giving one row per CDR3 protein. Here the sample spans hundreds of thousands of distinct CDR3 sequences, around 13% being singletons. Sequencing was done on a sample of blood. The receptors shown here come from a woman in her late teens or twenties with Graves' hyperthyroidism.

This chain connects TRBV12-3 or TRBV12-4 to TRBJ2-7; 8 nucleotides align to TRBD2. The length of the CDR3 is 15 residues. V lost 5 bases and J lost 2; bases outside the gene matches: 8. The CDR3 protein is CASSLRSGAPYEQYF. The CDR3 DNA is TGTGCCAGCAGTCTCCGTAGCGGGGCCCCCTACGAGCAGTACTTC.

This clonotype was seen at least ten times. The chain has TRBV5-1 and TRBJ2-1; 8 bases fit TRBD2. Per germline, CDR1 SGHRS and CDR2 YFSETQ. The CDR3 extends over 15 amino acids. The V gene end was trimmed by 2 bases and the J gene end by 6 bases; junction bases not matched to a gene: 7. The CDR3 reads CASSLAGATLNEQFF. The CDR3 DNA follows: TGCGCCAGCAGCTTAGCGGGAGCGACCCTCAATGAGCAGTTCTTC.

This chain uses TRBV6-2 or TRBV6-3 with TRBJ2-1, with 8 bases lining up with TRBD2. Germline CDR1 is MNHEY and CDR2 is SVGEGT. With V trimmed by 4 bases and J by 0 bases, 8 bases remained unmatched. CDR3 length: 17 residues. This chain's CDR3 is CASSFNPGRASYNEQFF. The CDR3 DNA reads TGTGCCAGCAGTTTTAACCCCGGGAGGGCCTCCTACAATGAGCAGTTCTTC.

The chain carries TRBV4-1 and TRBJ1-1; D is unclear. This CDR3 is built from 13 residues. Germline CDR1 MGHRA, CDR2 YSYEKL. Trimming removed 8 bases from V and 1 base from J, with 11 bases in between. CDR3 DNA: TGCGCCAGCGGCTTGGAGGGGAACACTGAAGCTTTCTTT. The encoded protein is CASGLEGNTEAFF.

This rearrangement joins TRBV29-1 to TRBJ2-2; D might be TRBD1 or TRBD2, each matching 5 bases. The CDR3 runs to 13 residues. Trimming left V 4 bases short and J 3 bases short, with 9 bases between. Looked up from germline, CDR1 is SQVTM and CDR2 is ANQGSEA. The CDR3 nucleotides read TGCAGCGTTGCCGGGGCCTACACCGGGGAGCTGTTTTTT. Translating gives CSVAGAYTGELFF.

This clonotype was detected many times. V usage is TRBV27 and J usage is TRBJ2-7, with D maybe TRBD2 (6 bases). V lost 4 bases and J lost 7, with 14 bases in between. The CDR3 contains 13 residues. The germline CDR1 and CDR2 sequences are MNHEY and SMNVEV (reference sequence). Written as DNA, the CDR3 is TGTGCCAGCAGTTCGTGGGAGGTCGGGGAGCAGTACTTC. This encodes CASSSWEVGEQYF.

About this clonotype: A read error may account for a junction end that differs from germline. J is TRBJ2-1 and V is TRBV27; TRBD1 or TRBD2 may be the D gene (5 bases each). The germline V gene encodes CDR1 MNHEY and CDR2 SMNVEV (reference sequence). CDR3 length: 17 residues. The CDR3 protein is CAGSYQGGTPSRGEQFF. The CDR3 DNA sequence: TGTGCCGGCAGTTACCAGGGTGGGACCCCAAGCCGGGGTGAGCAGTTCTTC.

V and J are TRBV5-1 and TRBJ1-1; D is perhaps TRBD1 (6 bases). The ends were cut back, 0 bases at V and 2 bases at J, with 11 bases in the middle. CDR1 is SGHRS, CDR2 YFSETQ, per germline. The CDR3 has 15 residues. The CDR3 bases are TGCGCCAGCAGCTTGGAAACAGGGAGCAACACTGAAGCTTTCTTT. Translation: CASSLETGSNTEAFF.

This clonotype was recorded many times. The chain carries TRBV2 and TRBJ2-7; possible D gene TRBD1, 6 bases. The CDR3 spans 17 residues. CDR1 is SNHLY, CDR2 FYNNEI, per germline. Trimming took off 8 bases at V and 3 bases at J, with 26 bases between the two ends. The CDR3 loop reads CASYPDSLSLGGYEQYF. CDR3 in DNA: TGTGCCAGCTACCCGGACAGTCTCTCACTTGGGGGCTACGAGCAGTACTTC.

A few counts support this clonotype. This chain joins TRBV12-3 or TRBV12-4 and TRBJ1-1; no reliable D call. With 1 base removed from V and 0 bases from J, the gap between germline ends came to 6 bases. CDR3 length: 14 residues. As DNA, the CDR3 is TGTGCCAGCAGTTTAGTAGAGGTGAACACTGAAGCTTTCTTT. Translated: CASSLVEVNTEAFF.

The sample holds many counts of this clonotype. V gene TRBV6-2 or TRBV6-3 combines with J gene TRBJ1-5, with D possibly matching TRBD1 (5 bases). The CDR3 sequence is 15 residues long. In germline, CDR1 is MNHEY, CDR2 SVGEGT. With 0 bases removed from V and 7 bases from J, the gap between germline ends came to 13 bases. Here the CDR3 DNA reads TGTGCCAGCAGTTACTCTCGACAGCCAAGGCAGCCCCAGCATTTT. Translated, it gives CASSYSRQPRQPQHF.

The J gene is TRBJ1-5, the V gene TRBV19; D is possibly TRBD1 (6 bases). Trimming removed 3 bases at V and 5 bases at J, with 14 bases between. Per germline, CDR1 LNHDA and CDR2 SQIVND (reference sequence). CDR3 length equals 15 residues. CDR3 sequence reads: CASSILGARDQPQHF. In DNA, the CDR3 is TGTGCCAGTAGTATCTTGGGGGCGCGGGATCAGCCCCAGCATTTT.

This clonotype was counted ten times or more. V usage is TRBV3-1 and J usage is TRBJ2-1; TRBD2 might be the D (6 bases). There are 16 residues in the CDR3. Trimming cost V 6 bases and J 3 bases, with 18 bases left between them. Germline assignment: CDR1 LGHDT and CDR2 YNNKEL (reference sequence). The CDR3 sequence is CASSHPLGGVYNEQFF. The DNA for the CDR3 is TGTGCCAGCAGTCACCCTTTGGGGGGAGTCTACAATGAGCAGTTCTTC.

This clonotype was recorded many times. The gene calls are TRBV5-5 and TRBJ1-1, with D unclear. Trimming cost V 3 bases and J 0 bases, with 9 bases left between them. The CDR3 loop spans 14 amino acids. The germline CDR1 and CDR2 sequences are SGHKS and YYEKEE (reference sequence). The DNA for the CDR3 is TGTGCCAGCAGCTCCGGGTCGCTGAACACTGAAGCTTTCTTT. Its translation is CASSSGSLNTEAFF. The variable domain in full, with the rest retrieved from reference TRBV5-5 and TRBJ1-1, is DAGVTQSPTHLIKTRGQQVTLRCSPISGHKSVSWYQQVLGQGPQFIFQYYEKEERGRGNFPDRFSARQFPNYSSELNVNALLLGDSALYLCASSSGSLNTEAFFGQGTRLTVV.

The chain has TRBV7-8 and TRBJ2-6; D gene unclear. CDR3 size: 16 residues. Germline assignment: CDR1 SGHVS and CDR2 FQNEAQ. The ends were cut back, 1 base at V and 0 bases at J, with 7 bases in the middle. CDR3 protein: CASSLVPISGANVLTF. In DNA form, the CDR3 reads TGTGCCAGCAGCTTAGTTCCCATCTCTGGGGCCAACGTCCTGACTTTC.

V is TRBV3-1 and J is TRBJ1-5; possibly TRBD1 for D (5 bases). Germline V gene lookup returns CDR1 LGHDT and CDR2 YNNKEL (reference sequence). CDR3 size: 20 residues. Trimming pared 1 base from V and 3 bases from J, leaving 25 bases between. The CDR3: CASSQVPLQPPGPANQPQHF. The CDR3 DNA is TGTGCCAGCAGCCAAGTACCCCTCCAACCGCCGGGACCGGCCAATCAGCCCCAGCATTTT.

Ten or more counts support this clonotype. This sequence joins TRBV11-1 and TRBJ2-6; possible D gene TRBD1, 6 bases. From germline, CDR1 is SGHAT and CDR2 FQDESV (reference sequence). This CDR3 has 16 residues. V lost 7 bases and J 2 bases, leaving 15 bases between the germline ends. In DNA form, the CDR3 reads TGTGCCAGCACCCTTGTAGGGGGAACTGGGGCCAACGTCCTGACTTTC. This encodes CASTLVGGTGANVLTF.